Listed below are T cell receptor beta chains from one sample, sequenced in a study of human T cells and chemical hapten exposure. Using its own MiXCR run on the RACE reads, TCRdb lists one record per CDR3 protein. The sample includes some 180,000 distinct CDR3 sequences, 20% to 25% seen only once; the top ten take under 7%. Sequences were derived from whole blood, sampled in connection with sensitization to the hapten diphenylcyclopropenone (DPC). The receptors come from a woman aged 50 to 60 with alopecia areata. Some clones in this sample may be carry-over from other donors' samples. The CDR3 runs from the conserved cysteine through the conserved F or W. Fields, in order: CDR3 DNA, CDR3 protein, J gene, V gene, clone size, D gene. D genes are given only for firm matches. Rows may omit the clone size; those that give it use once, few, many or a size class.

DNA: TGTGCCAGCAGCCTAGACAGGGGTAGGACCTACGAGCAGTACTTC
CDR3: CASSLDRGRTYEQYF
J: TRBJ2-7
V: TRBV11-2
size: -
D: TRBD1

DNA: TGTGCCAGCAGCTCCAGACTAGCGGCTTACAATGAGCAGTTCTTC
CDR3: CASSSRLAAYNEQFF
J: TRBJ2-1
V: TRBV7-9
size: -
D: TRBD2

DNA: TGTGCCAGCAGCCTGAGAGGACATCAAGGTGGCTACACCTTC
CDR3: CASSLRGHQGGYTF
J: TRBJ1-2
V: TRBV3-1
size: few
D: -

DNA: TGCAGCGTTATGCGGTTTGGGGGGATTAACTATGGCTACACCTTC
CDR3: CSVMRFGGINYGYTF
J: TRBJ1-2
V: TRBV29-1
size: few
D: -

DNA: TGTGCCAGCAGTCAGGGCTATGGGAATGAGCAGTTCTTC
CDR3: CASSQGYGNEQFF
J: TRBJ2-1
V: TRBV2
size: -
D: -

DNA: TGTGCCAGCAGCTTAGTAGCGGCAGATACGCAGTATTTT
CDR3: CASSLVAADTQYF
J: TRBJ2-3
V: TRBV7-2
size: -
D: -

DNA: TGTGCCAGCAGCCGGGACAACTCCTACGAGCAGTACTTC
CDR3: CASSRDNSYEQYF
J: TRBJ2-7
V: TRBV7-3
size: many
D: -

DNA: TGCGCCAGCAGCTTGGCAGGGTTGGGCACTGAAGCTTTCTTT
CDR3: CASSLAGLGTEAFF
J: TRBJ1-1
V: TRBV5-1
size: few
D: -

DNA: TGTGCCAGCAGCTTAGCGGGGCTAGCGGTCTCCTACGAGCAGTACTTC
CDR3: CASSLAGLAVSYEQYF
J: TRBJ2-7
V: TRBV11-2
size: -
D: TRBD2

DNA: TGTGCCAGCCTCGATAGCGGAGCTAGCACAGATACGCAGTATTTT
CDR3: CASLDSGASTDTQYF
J: TRBJ2-3
V: TRBV6-6
size: few
D: -

DNA: TGTGCCAGCAGTCTTTCTGTTGAGTGGGAGACCCAGTACTTC
CDR3: CASSLSVEWETQYF
J: TRBJ2-5
V: TRBV12-3/TRBV12-4
size: -
D: -

DNA: TGTGCCTGGAGTCGACCGGACAGGGGAGGGAACTATGGCTACACCTTC
CDR3: CAWSRPDRGGNYGYTF
J: TRBJ1-2
V: TRBV30
size: few
D: TRBD1

DNA: TGCAGTGCTAGAGGGGCCAGAAACTACGAGCAGTACTTC
CDR3: CSARGARNYEQYF
J: TRBJ2-7
V: TRBV20-1
size: few
D: -

DNA: TGTGCCAGCAGCCAAGATATAAGGGGCGGTTCCTACGAGCAGTACTTC
CDR3: CASSQDIRGGSYEQYF
J: TRBJ2-7
V: TRBV4-2
size: few
D: -

DNA: TGTGCCAGCAGTGAAAGATACGTGCAGTACTTC
CDR3: CASSERYVQYF
J: TRBJ2-7
V: TRBV2
size: many
D: -

DNA: TGTGCCAGCAGGCCCCCCGGGACAGGGGGCAATGAGCAGTTCTTC
CDR3: CASRPPGTGGNEQFF
J: TRBJ2-1
V: TRBV2
size: few
D: TRBD1

DNA: TGTGCCAGCAGCCCCCTGGGCTTAGCGGGAGTGGGCGAGCAGTACTTC
CDR3: CASSPLGLAGVGEQYF
J: TRBJ2-7
V: TRBV5-4
size: few
D: TRBD2

DNA: TGTGCCAGCAGCTTGCTGGGGTCTAGCACAGATACGCAGTATTTT
CDR3: CASSLLGSSTDTQYF
J: TRBJ2-3
V: TRBV5-8
size: -
D: -

DNA: TGTGCCAGCAGCGTAAAGGATACGCAGTATTTT
CDR3: CASSVKDTQYF
J: TRBJ2-3
V: TRBV9
size: -
D: -

DNA: TGTGCCAGCAGTTTAGACTGGACAGGGGTGACTGAAGCTTTCTTT
CDR3: CASSLDWTGVTEAFF
J: TRBJ1-1
V: TRBV27
size: -
D: TRBD1

DNA: TGCAGCGCTGCCCACAGGGGGCTTGGCTACACCTTC
CDR3: CSAAHRGLGYTF
J: TRBJ1-2
V: TRBV29-1
size: few
D: TRBD1

DNA: TGCAGTGCTCTTAACCAAGAGACCCAGTACTTC
CDR3: CSALNQETQYF
J: TRBJ2-5
V: TRBV20-1
size: once
D: -

DNA: TGCGCCAGCAGCTTGGCCATCCCTAGCGGGCGCCGGATCTACGAGCAGTACTTC
CDR3: CASSLAIPSGRRIYEQYF
J: TRBJ2-7
V: TRBV5-1
size: -
D: TRBD2

DNA: TGTGCCAGCAGTCCGACAGGGTCCAATCAGCCCCAGCATTTT
CDR3: CASSPTGSNQPQHF
J: TRBJ1-5
V: TRBV12-3/TRBV12-4
size: many
D: TRBD1

DNA: TGTGCCAGCTCACCACCCCTAAGCGGCCCCTCCGGAGATACGCAGTATTTT
CDR3: CASSPPLSGPSGDTQYF
J: TRBJ2-3
V: TRBV18
size: few
D: -

DNA: TGTGCCAGCGGGGGGGGGCCTGATGGCTACACCTTC
CDR3: CASGGGPDGYTF
J: TRBJ1-2
V: TRBV7-9
size: -
D: -

DNA: TGCAGTGCAAATAAACAGGGATCAGGAAACACCATATATTTT
CDR3: CSANKQGSGNTIYF
J: TRBJ1-3
V: TRBV20-1
size: -
D: -

DNA: TGCAGCGTGGAGGGACTAGCGGATTCTAGCACAGATACGCAGTATTTT
CDR3: CSVEGLADSSTDTQYF
J: TRBJ2-3
V: TRBV29-1
size: few
D: TRBD2

DNA: TGTGCCAGCAGTTTTCCGGGGCGTGAAGCTTTCTTT
CDR3: CASSFPGREAFF
J: TRBJ1-1
V: TRBV27
size: -
D: -

DNA: TGTGCCAGCAGCAGTGCCGTAGGGGAGACCCAGTACTTC
CDR3: CASSSAVGETQYF
J: TRBJ2-5
V: TRBV7-2
size: -
D: -

DNA: TGTGCCAGCAGTGAATGGTCTAGCGGGAGTGGGACGCAGTATTTT
CDR3: CASSEWSSGSGTQYF
J: TRBJ2-3
V: TRBV25-1
size: few
D: TRBD2

DNA: TGCAGTGCTCCGATTAGCGGGATTTACGAGCAGTACTTC
CDR3: CSAPISGIYEQYF
J: TRBJ2-7
V: TRBV20-1
size: many
D: TRBD2

DNA: TGCGCCAGCAGCCAAGGGTTTGACAGCGGGACAGATAAAGAGACCCAGTACTTC
CDR3: CASSQGFDSGTDKETQYF
J: TRBJ2-5
V: TRBV4-1
size: medium-sized
D: -

DNA: TGTGCCAGCAGCTCGACAGGGAGTGACTATGGCTACACCTTC
CDR3: CASSSTGSDYGYTF
J: TRBJ1-2
V: TRBV7-9
size: many
D: TRBD1

DNA: TGTGCCAGCAGCACCCAACAGGGAGCCTCATACGAGCAGTACTTC
CDR3: CASSTQQGASYEQYF
J: TRBJ2-7
V: TRBV11-1
size: -
D: -

DNA: TGTGCCAGCAGCGTGCTACCGGGACTTTCCTACAATGAGCAGTTCTTC
CDR3: CASSVLPGLSYNEQFF
J: TRBJ2-1
V: TRBV9
size: few
D: -

DNA: TGCGCCAGCAGCTTGGGTAGCGGGTCCTCCTACGAGCAGTACTTC
CDR3: CASSLGSGSSYEQYF
J: TRBJ2-7
V: TRBV5-1
size: -
D: TRBD2